The clone carrying this T cell receptor beta chain was seen only a few times. What it binds is unknown. This record comes from a study of blood T cells in healthy people across ages. Each individual donor underwent a draw of roughly 10 milliliters of peripheral blood. Study results and limitations: A strong correlation was found between TCR beta diversity and the percentage of naive T cells.

PCR was performed a second time for roughly 6 to 12 cycles using a sample-barcoded 5' primer and a J-beta primer mix. TCRdb reanalysed the 5' RACE reads using MiXCR and keeps one entry per CDR3 protein. Among about 800,000 distinct CDR3 sequences listed, around a quarter were seen once. The V segment lost 0 bases and the J segment 4 bases; nucleotides outside the gene matches: 5. This CDR3 spans 16 amino acids. CDR1 and CDR2 from the germline V gene are SEHNR and FQNEAQ (reference sequence). A further study also used this sample, focusing on T cells of mothers and their children. This second study says: The study sampled three healthy Caucasian mothers and their six children. The cDNA synthesis received all extracted RNA, at around 1.6 ug per 15 ul.

This sequence originates from a boy between 10 and 17 years old in good health. The V call is TRBV7-9, the J call TRBJ1-4; TRBD1 aligns across 7 bases. The sequenced sample was blood. The CDR3 coding sequence is TGTGCCAGCAGCTTAGCACCGACAGGGTATAATGAAAAACTGTTTTTT. Its translation is CASSLAPTGYNEKLFF.